Following are 14 T cell receptor beta chains from one sample sequenced in a study of breast tumors, draining lymph nodes, adjacent tissues. Axillary draining lymph nodes of breast cancer patients supplied the node samples. TCRdb redid the calling of the multiplex PCR reads with MiXCR, one entry per CDR3 protein. The sample consists of 200,000 to 300,000 distinct CDR3 sequences, 30% of them appearing once. Specimen: axillary lymph node tissue. These receptors were taken from a female donor with breast cancer. Some clones in this sample may be carry-over from other donors' samples.

This clonotype was picked up many times. V and J are TRBV20-1 and TRBJ2-1, with D perhaps TRBD2 (6 bases). Trimming took 8 bases from V and 3 from J, leaving 14 bases between them. The CDR3 is made up of 13 amino acids. Germline V CDR1 and CDR2: DFQATT, SNEGSKA (reference sequence). CDR3 in DNA: TGCAGTCCGAAGAAGGAGGGCTACAATGAGCAGTTCTTC. The encoded protein is CSPKKEGYNEQFF.

V is TRBV30 and J is TRBJ1-3; TRBD1 is a possible D gene (5 bases). CDR1 and CDR2 from the germline V gene are GTSNPN and SVGIG (reference sequence). This CDR3 contains 14 residues. V was cut by 2 bases and J by 1 base, with 9 bases left in between. The CDR3 reads CAWSRTGSGNTIYF. The CDR3 coding sequence is TGTGCCTGGAGTCGAACAGGATCTGGAAACACCATATATTTT.

The chain couples TRBV6-4 to TRBJ2-7; TRBD2 is a possible D gene (5 bases). This CDR3 comprises 12 residues. V dropped 4 bases and J dropped 2 bases, with 6 bases sitting between them. CDR1 is MRHNA, CDR2 SNTAGT, per germline. The CDR3 sequence is CASSGAAYEQYF. CDR3 bases: TGTGCCAGCAGTGGAGCGGCCTACGAGCAGTACTTC.

On this clonotype itself: Germline and junction disagree at one end, which may indicate a read error. The V gene is TRBV10-2, the J gene TRBJ1-5, with unresolved D. The CDR3 loop spans 16 amino acids. Germline CDR1 reads WSHSY; CDR2 reads SAAADI. The CDR3 nucleotides read TGCGCCAGCAGCCAAGATAGTAGACTTAGCAATCGGCCCCAGCATTTT. This gives the protein CASSQDSRLSNRPQHF.

This clonotype was seen ten or more times. V gene TRBV20-1 combines with J gene TRBJ2-1; D possibly uses TRBD1 or TRBD2 (5 bases each). CDR1 and CDR2 from the germline V gene are DFQATT and SNEGSKA (reference sequence). V was shortened by 5 bases and J by 8 bases, with 28 bases between the two germline ends. CDR3 length: 17 residues. The CDR3 is CSALGSLGLVGVHEQFF. The CDR3 DNA sequence: TGCAGTGCTTTAGGGTCCCTGGGGCTAGTGGGAGTGCATGAGCAGTTCTTC.

The genes are TRBV5-6 and TRBJ2-7; 9 nucleotides line up with TRBD1. The CDR3 runs 13 residues. CDR1 and CDR2 (germline): SGHDT, YYEEEE. The CDR3 region is CARFPGTGHEQYF. In DNA, the CDR3 is TGTGCTAGGTTTCCCGGGACAGGGCACGAGCAGTACTTC.

This clonotype has a count of ten or more. This sequence joins TRBV5-1 and TRBJ2-2, with 10 bases lining up with TRBD2. The CDR3 length is 16 residues. V dropped 6 bases and J dropped 7; count of bases not matched to a gene: 12. Germline values: CDR1 SGHRS, CDR2 YFSETQ. The CDR3: CASTTPLAGVNGELFF. The CDR3 nucleotides are TGCGCCAGCACCACTCCCCTAGCGGGAGTTAACGGGGAGCTGTTTTTT. The complete variable domain, with remaining parts taken from reference TRBV5-1 and TRBJ2-2, reads KAGVTQTPRYLIKTRGQQVTLSCSPISGHRSVSWYQQTPGQGLQFLFEYFSETQRNKGNFPGRFSGRQFSNSRSEMNVSTLELGDSALYLCASTTPLAGVNGELFFGEGSRLTVL.

As for this clonotype: This may come from a read error, since a much larger clone is one base off. As the CDR3 is not closed by the conserved phenylalanine or tryptophan, this likely results from a read error. V usage is TRBV12-3 or TRBV12-4 and J usage is TRBJ2-2, with 7 positions matching TRBD2. The CDR3 covers 14 residues. With 7 bases clipped from V and 4 bases from J, the junction kept 6 bases outside the gene matches. Written as DNA, the CDR3 is TGTGCCAGCATAAGAGCGGGAAGCACCGGGGAGCTGTTTCTT. Amino acid sequence: CASIRAGSTGELFL.

This clonotype appeared a single time. A junction end diverges from the germline sequence, so it may reflect a read error. The chain is built from TRBV2 and TRBJ1-5; D unclear. This CDR3 is 14 amino acids long. Looked up from germline, CDR1 is SNHLY and CDR2 is FYNNEI. The CDR3 here is CASSAGYSNQPRHF. The DNA for the CDR3 is TGTGCCAGCAGTGCTGGATATAGCAATCAGCCCCGGCATTTT. The variable domain in full, completed from reference TRBV2 and TRBJ1-5, reads EPEVTQTPSHQVTQMGQEVILRCVPISNHLYFYWYRQILGQKVEFLVSFYNNEISEKSEIFDDQFSVERPDGSNFTLKIRSTKLEDSAMYFCASSAGYSNQPRHFGDGTRLSIL.

Concerning this clonotype itself: A much larger clone sits a single nucleotide away, making a read error possible. The rearrangement uses TRBV5-5 and TRBJ2-3; 11 positions match TRBD1. This CDR3 is built from 15 residues. Germline V lookup: CDR1 SGHKS, CDR2 YYEKEE (reference sequence). CDR3 DNA sequence: TGTGCCAGCAGCTGGACAGGGGGCAACACAGATGCGCAGTATTTT. Amino acids: CASSWTGGNTDAQYF.

CDR3 bases: TGTGCCAGCAGTCGGACAGACCCTTGGGTTAGCAATCAGCCCCAGCATTTT. Translated, it gives CASSRTDPWVSNQPQHF. The chain joins TRBV6-2 or TRBV6-3 to TRBJ1-5; perhaps TRBD1 as D (6 bases). The length of the CDR3 is 17 residues. Per the germline V gene, CDR1 is MNHEY and CDR2 is SVGEGT. V was trimmed by 5 bases and J by 0 bases, leaving 17 bases between them.

The chain links TRBV19 to TRBJ2-7, with D possibly TRBD2 on 6 matching bases. V was pared by 9 bases and J by 3 bases, with 21 bases between. CDR3 length: 15 amino acids. Germline V gene data show CDR1 as LNHDA and CDR2 as SQIVND (reference sequence). Here the CDR3 DNA reads TGTGCCAGCAGCCCTTCCCCGGGAGCCAACTACGAGCAGTACGTC. Its protein product is CASSPSPGANYEQYV.

This clonotype was seen repeatedly, ten times or more. This rearrangement joins TRBV14 to TRBJ1-2; D is perhaps TRBD1 (6 bases). The V end was cut by 0 bases, the J end by 4 bases, with 21 bases between. Germline loops: CDR1 SGHDN, CDR2 FVKESK. The CDR3 loop spans 18 amino acids. This CDR3 is CASSQEPVTGLSFYGYTF. Written as DNA, the CDR3 is TGTGCCAGCAGCCAAGAGCCGGTGACAGGCTTAAGTTTCTATGGCTACACCTTC.

This clonotype was observed many times. The V call is TRBV6-5, the J call TRBJ2-5, with TRBD1 identical over 8 bases. This CDR3 has 16 residues. The germline V gene encodes CDR1 MNHEY and CDR2 SVGAGI. Germline trimming cut 2 bases from V and 4 bases from J; bases unmatched to any gene: 9. The DNA for the CDR3 is TGTGCCAGCAGTTACGTGCGTCAGGGGGCCCGAGAGACCCAGTACTTC. Residues: CASSYVRQGARETQYF.